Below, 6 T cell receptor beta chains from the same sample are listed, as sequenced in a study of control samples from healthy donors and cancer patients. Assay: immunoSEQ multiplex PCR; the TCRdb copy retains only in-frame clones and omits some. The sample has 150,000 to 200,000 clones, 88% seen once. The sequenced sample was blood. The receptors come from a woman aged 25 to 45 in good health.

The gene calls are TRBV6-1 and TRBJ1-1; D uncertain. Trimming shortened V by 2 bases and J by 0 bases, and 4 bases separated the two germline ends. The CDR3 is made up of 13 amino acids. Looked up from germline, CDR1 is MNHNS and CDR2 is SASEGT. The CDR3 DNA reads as TGTGCCAGCAGTGAATGGTTGAACACTGAAGCTTTCTTT. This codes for CASSEWLNTEAFF.

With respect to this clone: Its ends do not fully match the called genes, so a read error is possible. This CDR3 reads CASSRGTGGVWKGFETQYF. The CDR3 nucleotides are TGTGCTAGCAGCCGTGGGACAGGTGGAGTTTGGAAGGGTTTTGAGACCCAGTACTTC. The chain couples TRBV7-7 to TRBJ2-5, with 8 bases that match TRBD1. The CDR3 is 19 residues long. The germline V gene has CDR1 SSHAT and CDR2 FNYEAQ (reference sequence).

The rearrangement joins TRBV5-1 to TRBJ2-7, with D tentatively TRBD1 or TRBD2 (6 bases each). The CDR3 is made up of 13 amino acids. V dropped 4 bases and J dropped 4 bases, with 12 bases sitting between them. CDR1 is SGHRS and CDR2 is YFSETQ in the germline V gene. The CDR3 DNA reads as TGCGCCAGCAGCCCCGGGGGCTCGTACGAGCAGTACTTC. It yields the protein CASSPGGSYEQYF.

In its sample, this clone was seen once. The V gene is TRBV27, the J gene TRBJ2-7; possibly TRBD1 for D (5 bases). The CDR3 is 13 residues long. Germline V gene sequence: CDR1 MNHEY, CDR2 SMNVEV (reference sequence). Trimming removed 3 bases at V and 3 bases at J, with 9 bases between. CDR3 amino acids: CASSFRVLYEQYF. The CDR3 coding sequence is TGTGCCAGCAGTTTCAGGGTTCTCTACGAGCAGTACTTC.

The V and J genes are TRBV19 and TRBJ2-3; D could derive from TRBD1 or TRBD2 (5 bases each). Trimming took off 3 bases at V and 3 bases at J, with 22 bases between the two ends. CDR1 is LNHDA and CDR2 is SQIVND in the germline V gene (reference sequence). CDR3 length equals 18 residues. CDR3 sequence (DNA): TGTGCCAGTAGTATGGGGTTTTACCTAGGTGAGGGGACAGATACGCAGTATTTT. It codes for CASSMGFYLGEGTDTQYF.

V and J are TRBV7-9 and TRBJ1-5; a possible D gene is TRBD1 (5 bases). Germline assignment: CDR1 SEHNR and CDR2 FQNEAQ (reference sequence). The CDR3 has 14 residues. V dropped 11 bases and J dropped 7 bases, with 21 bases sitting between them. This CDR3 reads CAVSDTHWGQPQHF. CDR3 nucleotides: TGTGCCGTTTCGGACACTCACTGGGGCCAGCCCCAGCATTTT.